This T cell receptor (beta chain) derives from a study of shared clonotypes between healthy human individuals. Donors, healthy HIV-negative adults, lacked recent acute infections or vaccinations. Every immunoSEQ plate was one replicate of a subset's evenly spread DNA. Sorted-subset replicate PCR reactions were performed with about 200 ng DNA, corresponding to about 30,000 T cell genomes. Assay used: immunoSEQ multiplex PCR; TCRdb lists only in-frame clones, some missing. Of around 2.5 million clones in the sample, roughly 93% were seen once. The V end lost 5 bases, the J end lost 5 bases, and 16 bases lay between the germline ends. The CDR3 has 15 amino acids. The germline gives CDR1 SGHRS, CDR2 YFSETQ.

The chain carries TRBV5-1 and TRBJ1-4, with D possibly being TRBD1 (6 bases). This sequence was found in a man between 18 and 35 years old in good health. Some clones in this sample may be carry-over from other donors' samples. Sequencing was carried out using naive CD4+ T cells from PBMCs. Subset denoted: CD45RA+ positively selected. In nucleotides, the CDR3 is TGCGCCAGCAGATCAACCGACAGGAAAAATGAAAAACTGTTTTTT. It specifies CASRSTDRKNEKLFF.